This T cell receptor beta chain was obtained from a study of technical replicates of blood from a handful of donors. Germline lookup yields CDR1 ENHRY and CDR2 SYGVKD. CDR3 length: 17 amino acids. V lost 6 bases, J lost 8 bases, and 15 bases stayed unmatched. The table came from immunoSEQ multiplex PCR; TCRdb's copy has only in-frame clones and leaves some out. The sample comprises tens of thousands of clones, 95% to 98% of which are singletons, and roughly 0.2% rests with the top ten. The genes are TRBV10-3 and TRBJ2-1; the match to TRBD2 covers 11 bases. Specimen: T cells isolated from PBMCs. This clonotype originated in a human donor in good health. The CDR3 nucleotides read TGTGCCATCAGAGGGACTAGCGGTCTCCAGGATCGGGATGAGCAGTTCTTC. Amino acid sequence: CAIRGTSGLQDRDEQFF.